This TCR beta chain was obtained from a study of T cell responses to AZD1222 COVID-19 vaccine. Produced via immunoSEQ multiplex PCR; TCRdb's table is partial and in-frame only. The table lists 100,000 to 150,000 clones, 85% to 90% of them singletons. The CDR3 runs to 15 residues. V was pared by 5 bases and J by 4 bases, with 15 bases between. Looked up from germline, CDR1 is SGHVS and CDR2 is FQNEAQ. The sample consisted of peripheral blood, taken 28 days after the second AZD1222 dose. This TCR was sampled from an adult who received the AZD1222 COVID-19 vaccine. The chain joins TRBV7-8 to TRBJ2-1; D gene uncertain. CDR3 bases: TGTGCCAGCAGCCCCAGGAGTCATGATTACAATGAGCAGTTCTTC. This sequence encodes CASSPRSHDYNEQFF.